This TCR beta chain derives from a study of OX40 agonist ivuxolimab in advanced cancers. The protocol was immunoSEQ multiplex PCR, while the TCRdb copy is restricted to in-frame clones and leaves out a portion. The sample records 72,000 or so clones, about 85% being singletons. V was clipped by 4 bases and J by 0 bases; unmatched bases: 5. From germline, CDR1 is SNHLY and CDR2 FYNNEI. The CDR3 has 15 residues. This receptor was taken from an adult with an advanced solid tumor such as melanoma, head and neck, liver or kidney cancer. The sequencing here drew on CD4+ or CD8+ T cells sorted from blood, taken in a trial of the OX40 agonist ivuxolimab. The V and J genes are TRBV2 and TRBJ2-5, with 7 bases matching TRBD2. CDR3 protein: CASSAGGGYQETQYF. CDR3 sequence (DNA): TGTGCCAGCAGTGCTGGGGGAGGGTACCAAGAGACCCAGTACTTC.